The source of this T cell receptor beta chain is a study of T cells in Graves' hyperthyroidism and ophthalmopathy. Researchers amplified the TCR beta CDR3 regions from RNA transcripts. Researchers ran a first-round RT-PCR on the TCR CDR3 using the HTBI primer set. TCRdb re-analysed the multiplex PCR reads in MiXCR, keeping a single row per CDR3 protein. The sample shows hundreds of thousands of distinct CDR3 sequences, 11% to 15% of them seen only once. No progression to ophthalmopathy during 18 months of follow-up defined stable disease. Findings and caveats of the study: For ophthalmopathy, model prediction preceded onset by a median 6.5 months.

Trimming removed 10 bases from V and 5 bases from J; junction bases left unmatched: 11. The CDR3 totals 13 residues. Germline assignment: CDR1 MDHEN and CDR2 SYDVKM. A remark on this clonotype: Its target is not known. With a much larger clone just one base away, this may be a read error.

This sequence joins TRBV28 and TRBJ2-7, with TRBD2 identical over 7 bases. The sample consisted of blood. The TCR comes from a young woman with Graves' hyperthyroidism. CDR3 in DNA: TGTGCCATTGAGCGGGGAGCGGAAGACGAGCAGTACTTC. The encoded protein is CAIERGAEDEQYF.